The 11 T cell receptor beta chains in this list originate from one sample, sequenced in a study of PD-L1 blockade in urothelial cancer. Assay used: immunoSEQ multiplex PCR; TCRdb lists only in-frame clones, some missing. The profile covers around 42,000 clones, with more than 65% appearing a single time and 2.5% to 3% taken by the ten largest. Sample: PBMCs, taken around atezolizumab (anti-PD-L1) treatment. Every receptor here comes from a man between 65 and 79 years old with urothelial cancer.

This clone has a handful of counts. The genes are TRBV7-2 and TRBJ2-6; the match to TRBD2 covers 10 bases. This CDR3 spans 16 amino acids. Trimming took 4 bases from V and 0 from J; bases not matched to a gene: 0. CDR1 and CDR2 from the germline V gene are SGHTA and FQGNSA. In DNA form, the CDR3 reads TGTGCCAGCAGCTGGACTAGCGGCTCTGGGGCCAACGTCCTGACTTTC. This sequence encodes CASSWTSGSGANVLTF. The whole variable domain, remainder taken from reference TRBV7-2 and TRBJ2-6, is GAGVSQSPSNKVTEKGKDVELRCDPISGHTALYWYRQSLGQGLEFLIYFQGNSAPDKSGLPSDRFSAERTGGSVSTLTIQRTQQEDSAVYLCASSWTSGSGANVLTFGAGSRLTVL.

The CDR3 loop reads CASSGLGNTIYF. The CDR3 bases are TGTGCCAGCAGCGGCCTCGGAAACACCATATATTTT. The V call is TRBV7-9, the J call TRBJ1-3; D uncertain. V was cut by 5 bases and J by 4 bases, with 6 bases left in between. The CDR3 has 12 amino acids. CDR1 is SEHNR, CDR2 FQNEAQ, per germline (reference sequence).

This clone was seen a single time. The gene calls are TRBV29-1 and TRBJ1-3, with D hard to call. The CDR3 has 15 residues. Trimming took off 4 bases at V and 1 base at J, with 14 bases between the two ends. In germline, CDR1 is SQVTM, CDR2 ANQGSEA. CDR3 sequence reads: CSVGKPAGSGNTIYF. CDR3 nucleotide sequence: TGCAGCGTTGGGAAGCCAGCCGGGTCTGGAAACACCATATATTTT. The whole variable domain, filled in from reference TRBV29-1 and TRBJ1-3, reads SAVISQKPSRDICQRGTSLTIQCQVDSQVTMMFWYRQQPGQSLTLIATANQGSEATYESGFVIDKFPISRPNLTFSTLTVSNMSPEDSSIYLCSVGKPAGSGNTIYFGEGSWLTVV.

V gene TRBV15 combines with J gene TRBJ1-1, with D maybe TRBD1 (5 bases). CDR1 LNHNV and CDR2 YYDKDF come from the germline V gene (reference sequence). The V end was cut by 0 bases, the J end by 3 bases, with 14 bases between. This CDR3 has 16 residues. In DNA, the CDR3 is TGTGCCACCAGCAGAGATCCTTCGGGGGGGTACACTGAAGCTTTCTTT. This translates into CATSRDPSGGYTEAFF.

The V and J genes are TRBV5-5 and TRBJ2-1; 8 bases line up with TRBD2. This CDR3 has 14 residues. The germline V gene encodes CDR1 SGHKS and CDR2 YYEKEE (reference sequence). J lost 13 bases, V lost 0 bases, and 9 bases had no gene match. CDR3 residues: CASSLAERAGEQFF. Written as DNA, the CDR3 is TGTGCCAGCAGCTTGGCGGAGAGAGCGGGAGAACAGTTCTTC.

The CDR3 DNA sequence: TGTGCCACCAGCAGAGTCGTCGGGGGGCTAGCGGGTCTTGAGCAGTACTTC. As protein: CATSRVVGGLAGLEQYF. This chain joins TRBV15 and TRBJ2-7; TRBD2 agrees at 8 bases. The CDR3 is made up of 17 amino acids. CDR1 is LNHNV, CDR2 YYDKDF, per germline (reference sequence). The J segment lost 7 bases and the V segment lost 1 base, leaving 15 bases of the junction unmatched.

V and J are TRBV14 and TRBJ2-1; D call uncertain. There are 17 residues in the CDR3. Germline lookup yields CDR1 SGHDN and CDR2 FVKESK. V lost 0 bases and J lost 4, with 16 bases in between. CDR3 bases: TGTGCCAGCAGCCAAGATAGAGGCAGTTGGCCATACAATGAGCAGTTCTTC. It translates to CASSQDRGSWPYNEQFF. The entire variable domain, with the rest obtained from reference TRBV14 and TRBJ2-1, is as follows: EAGVTQFPSHSVIEKGQTVTLRCDPISGHDNLYWYRRVMGKEIKFLLHFVKESKQDESGMPNNRFLAERTGGTYSTLKVQPAELEDSGVYFCASSQDRGSWPYNEQFFGPGTRLTVL.

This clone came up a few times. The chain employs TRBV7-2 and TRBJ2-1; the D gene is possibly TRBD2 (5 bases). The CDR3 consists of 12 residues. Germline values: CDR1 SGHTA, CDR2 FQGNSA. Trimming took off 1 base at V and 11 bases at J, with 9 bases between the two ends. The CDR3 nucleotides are TGTGCCAGCAGCTTAGTGACGGGAAAGCAGTTCTTC. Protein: CASSLVTGKQFF.

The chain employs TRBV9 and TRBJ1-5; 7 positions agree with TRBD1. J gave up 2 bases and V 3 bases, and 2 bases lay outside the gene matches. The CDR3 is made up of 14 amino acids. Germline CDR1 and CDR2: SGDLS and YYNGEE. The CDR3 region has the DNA TGTGCCAGCAGCGACACAGGGGGCAATCAGCCCCAGCATTTT. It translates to CASSDTGGNQPQHF.

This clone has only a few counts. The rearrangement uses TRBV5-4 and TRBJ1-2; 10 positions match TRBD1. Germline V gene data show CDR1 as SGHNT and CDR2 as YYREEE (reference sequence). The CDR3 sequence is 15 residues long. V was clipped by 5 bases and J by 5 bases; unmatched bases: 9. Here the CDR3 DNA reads TGTGCCAGCAGGGGGGACAGGGGTTCTCTGTATGGCTACACCTTC. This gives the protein CASRGDRGSLYGYTF.

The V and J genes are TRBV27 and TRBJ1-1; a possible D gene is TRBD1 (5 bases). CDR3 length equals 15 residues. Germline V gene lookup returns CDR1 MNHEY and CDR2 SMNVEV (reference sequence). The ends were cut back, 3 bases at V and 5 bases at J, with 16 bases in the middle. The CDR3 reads CASSLSGALRTEAFF. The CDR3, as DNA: TGTGCCAGCAGTTTGAGCGGGGCCTTGAGGACTGAAGCTTTCTTT.